These T cell receptor beta chains were read from a single sample in a study of circulating tumor DNA in untreated peripheral T-cell lymphoma. The method was immunoSEQ multiplex PCR; TCRdb's version includes in-frame clones alone and lacks a portion of them. The sample has about 8,900 clones, roughly 80% seen once. The source material was tumor tissue. The receptor source for this set is a human donor with peripheral T-cell lymphoma. The CDR3 runs from the conserved cysteine through the conserved F or W. A D gene is named only where the DNA matches it firmly. Clone sizes are given selectively: once, few, many, or a class where the clone is expanded.

>.|TRBD1|TRBV18|TRBJ1-1
CASSLGQVMNTEAFF
TGTGCCAGCTCACTTGGACAGGTAATGAACACTGAAGCTTTCTTT
>.|.|TRBV19|TRBJ2-1
CTSSRESLPYNEQFF
TGTACCAGCAGTCGTGAGAGTCTCCCATACAATGAGCAGTTCTTC
>.|TRBD1|TRBV25-1|TRBJ2-1
CASSELGTGGHNEQFF
TGTGCCAGCAGTGAATTGGGGACAGGGGGTCACAATGAGCAGTTCTTC
>.|TRBD2|TRBV6-8|TRBJ2-1
CASSPLAGGNEQFF
TGTGCCAGCAGCCCCCTAGCGGGGGGTAATGAGCAGTTCTTC
>.|.|TRBV18|TRBJ1-1
CASSPLERVPNRSFF
TGTGCCAGCTCACCGTTGGAGAGAGTTCCGAATAGATCTTTCTTT
>.|.|TRBV2|TRBJ2-3
CASSAPFLRGTDTQYF
TGTGCCAGCAGTGCGCCCTTCCTGAGGGGCACAGATACGCAGTATTTT
>.|TRBD1|TRBV25-1|TRBJ1-1
CASSATTGGTEAFF
TGTGCCAGCAGCGCCACAACAGGGGGAACTGAAGCTTTCTTT
>.|.|TRBV10-3|TRBJ2-7
CAISESGAYEQYF
TGTGCCATCAGTGAGTCGGGGGCCTACGAGCAGTACTTC
>.|.|TRBV6-8|TRBJ1-2
CASSYGRGNGYTF
TGTGCCAGCAGTTACGGACGAGGCAATGGCTACACCTTC
>.|TRBD2|TRBV19|TRBJ2-7
CASSIASSGGYEQYF
TGTGCCAGTAGTATTGCGTCTAGCGGGGGTTACGAGCAGTACTTC
>large|.|TRBV2|TRBJ1-5
CASTLSYDSNQPQHF
TGTGCCAGCACACTGTCATATGATAGCAATCAGCCCCAGCATTTT
>.|.|TRBV6-8|TRBJ1-1
CASSYSYTGRTEAFF
TGTGCCAGCAGTTACTCGTACACAGGGAGGACTGAAGCTTTCTTT
>.|TRBD1|TRBV25-1|TRBJ1-3
CASSDTGGTGNTIYF
TGTGCCAGCAGCGATACAGGGGGGACTGGAAACACCATATATTTT
>few|.|TRBV6-8|TRBJ2-7
CASSYSRYEQYF
TGTGCCAGCAGTTACAGTCGTTACGAGCAGTACTTC
>once|.|TRBV25-1|TRBJ1-1
CASSEYMNTEAFF
TGTGCCAGCAGTGAATATATGAACACTGAAGCTTTCTTT
>.|.|TRBV10-2|TRBJ2-1
CASSEWDSFWNEQFF
TGCGCCAGCAGTGAGTGGGACTCTTTCTGGAATGAGCAGTTCTTC
>.|.|TRBV9|TRBJ2-7
CASSVGGDNSYEQYF
TGTGCCAGCAGCGTAGGAGGGGATAACTCCTACGAGCAGTATTTC
>.|TRBD1|TRBV19|TRBJ1-1
CASSPLYQGAVGTEAFF
TGTGCCAGTAGTCCCTTGTATCAGGGGGCGGTGGGCACTGAAGCTTTCTTT
>.|.|TRBV18|TRBJ1-1
CAVKRTVNTEAFF
TGTGCCGTTAAACGGACAGTGAACACTGAAGCTTTCTTT
>.|.|TRBV18|TRBJ1-2
CASSLDRAQRGYGYTF
TGTGCCAGCTCACTTGACCGGGCCCAACGAGGCTATGGCTACACCTTC
>.|.|TRBV30|TRBJ1-6
CACHTGPSNSPLHF
TGTGCCTGCCATACCGGGCCCTCCAATTCACCCCTCCACTTT
>.|.|TRBV29-1|TRBJ2-3
CSVGRGAFTDTQYF
TGCAGCGTTGGAAGGGGGGCCTTTACAGATACGCAGTATTTT
>.|.|TRBV30|TRBJ1-2
CAWRRGFGDYGYTF
TGTGCCTGGAGAAGGGGTTTCGGTGACTATGGCTACACCTTC
>.|.|TRBV30|TRBJ1-2
CAWAFFGGDGYTF
TGTGCCTGGGCCTTTTTTGGAGGAGATGGCTACACCTTC
>.|.|TRBV18|TRBJ1-1
CASSPVRANTEAFF
TGTGCCAGCTCACCAGTCAGGGCGAACACTGAAGCTTTCTTT
>.|.|TRBV11-3|TRBJ2-5
CASTGARGGQETQYF
TGTGCCAGCACCGGGGCCCGAGGGGGCCAAGAGACCCAGTACTTC
>.|.|TRBV7-6|TRBJ2-7
CTSSRVGATYEQYF
TGTACCAGCAGCCGAGTAGGGGCGACCTACGAACAGTACTTC
>.|.|TRBV2|TRBJ1-1
CASSERGPGNTEAFF
TGTGCCAGCAGTGAACGAGGGCCGGGGAACACTGAAGCTTTCTTT
>.|.|TRBV25-1|TRBJ1-2
CASSEFIGGGYTF
TGTGCCAGCAGTGAATTCATCGGGGGTGGCTACACCTTC
>.|.|TRBV7-1|TRBJ2-2
CASSLKPLPENTGELFF
TGTGCCAGCAGCTTAAAACCTCTCCCCGAGAACACCGGGGAGCTGTTTTTT
>.|.|TRBV14|TRBJ2-5
CASSQGNQETQYF
TGTGCCAGCAGTCAAGGCAACCAAGAGACCCAGTACTTC
>once|.|TRBV10-1|TRBJ2-3
CASSEGRVNTDTQYF
TGCGCCAGCAGTGAGGGTAGAGTGAACACAGATACGCAGTATTTT
>.|.|TRBV9|TRBJ2-3
CASSEVGTDTQYF
TGTGCCAGCAGCGAAGTGGGAACAGATACGCAGTATTTT
>.|.|TRBV19|TRBJ1-1
CASSPGFEAFF
TGTGCCAGTAGTCCCGGATTTGAAGCTTTCTTT
>few|.|TRBV11-3|TRBJ2-3
CASSLGQGSTDTQYF
TGTGCCAGCAGCTTAGGGCAGGGGTCGACAGATACGCAGTATTTT
>.|.|TRBV9|TRBJ2-2
CASSTSEGELFF
TGTGCCAGCAGCACCTCAGAGGGGGAGCTGTTTTTT
>.|.|TRBV19|TRBJ1-4
CASSSDRTDNSNEKLFF
TGTGCCAGTAGTAGCGACAGGACAGACAACTCGAATGAAAAACTGTTTTTT
>.|TRBD1|TRBV18|TRBJ2-7
CASSPDRTYEQYF
TGTGCCAGCTCACCGGACAGGACCTACGAGCAGTACTTC
>.|.|TRBV9|TRBJ1-2
CASSVGTVGGGYTF
TGTGCCAGCAGCGTAGGAACCGTCGGGGGAGGCTACACCTTC
>.|.|TRBV6-8|TRBJ1-2
CASKASWDIPRSDYGYTF
TGTGCCTCCAAAGCCTCTTGGGACATACCGCGATCCGACTATGGCTACACCTTC
>.|.|TRBV11-3|TRBJ2-4
CASSLYASAAKNIQYF
TGTGCCAGCAGCTTATACGCTAGTGCGGCCAAAAACATTCAGTACTTC
>.|.|TRBV18|TRBJ1-1
CASSPSRMNTEAFF
TGTGCCAGCTCACCTTCCAGGATGAACACTGAAGCTTTCTTT
>.|.|TRBV18|TRBJ2-5
CASSPGLKETQYF
TGTGCCAGCTCACCCGGACTGAAAGAGACCCAGTACTTC
>.|.|TRBV11-3|TRBJ2-7
CASSRDTTAYEQYF
TGTGCCAGCAGCCGGGACACTACAGCCTACGAGCAGTACTTC
>.|.|TRBV19|TRBJ1-5
CASVRGGNQPQHF
TGTGCAAGTGTCCGGGGAGGCAATCAGCCCCAGCATTTT
>.|.|TRBV9|TRBJ2-3
CASSVLRGDTQYF
TGTGCCAGCAGCGTCCTGAGGGGAGATACGCAGTATTTT
>once|.|TRBV18|TRBJ1-1
CASSRGSNGAGQNTEAFF
TGTGCCAGCTCTCGAGGTTCGAACGGGGCAGGACAGAACACTGAAGCTTTCTTT
>once|.|TRBV18|TRBJ1-1
CASSPLSQGSEAFF
TGTGCCAGCTCACCACTCTCGCAGGGCTCTGAAGCTTTCTTT
>.|.|TRBV25-1|TRBJ2-7
CASSPLLSYEQYF
TGTGCCAGCAGTCCCCTATTGTCCTACGAGCAGTACTTC
>.|.|TRBV18|TRBJ1-1
CASSPRETEAFF
TGTGCCAGCTCACCTAGGGAGACTGAAGCTTTCTTT
>.|TRBD1|TRBV11-3|TRBJ2-3
CASSSGQGALTDTQYF
TGTGCCAGCAGCAGTGGACAGGGTGCCCTCACAGATACGCAGTATTTT
>.|.|TRBV10-1|TRBJ1-1
CASSESGTEAFF
TGCGCCAGCAGTGAGTCCGGGACTGAAGCTTTCTTT
>.|TRBD1|TRBV6-8|TRBJ1-1
CASSDSAGGGEAFF
TGTGCCAGCAGTGACTCGGCAGGGGGTGGTGAAGCTTTCTTT